The 11 T cell receptor beta chains presented below share a single source sample, sequenced in a study of T-cell memory formation after mild COVID-19. TCRdb reanalysed the 5' RACE reads using MiXCR and keeps one entry per CDR3 protein. The table lists around 530,000 distinct CDR3 sequences, roughly a fifth of them singletons. Sequenced: PBMCs or a T cell subset sorted from them (not recorded which). The receptors shown here come from an adult woman who had mild COVID-19 (a few samples of this study predate the infection). Cell type and time point are not known.

This clonotype was counted between two and nine times. This rearrangement joins TRBV7-2 to TRBJ2-1, with D perhaps given as TRBD1 or TRBD2 (5 bases each). The CDR3 has 16 residues. Trimming took off 8 bases at V and 5 bases at J, with 22 bases between the two ends. Per germline, CDR1 SGHTA and CDR2 FQGNSA. Written as DNA, the CDR3 is TGTGCCAGCGAGATCAGGAGGCACACGGGACACAATGAGCAGTTCTTC. Protein sequence: CASEIRRHTGHNEQFF.

This clonotype was found a few times. This chain links TRBV15 with TRBJ2-7; TRBD1 agrees at 8 bases. The CDR3 spans 16 residues. After removal of 0 bases from V and 3 bases from J, the junction contained 7 bases not matched to a gene. In germline, CDR1 is LNHNV, CDR2 YYDKDF (reference sequence). The CDR3 reads CATSRDGGTGVYEQYF. CDR3 nucleotides: TGTGCCACCAGCAGAGATGGGGGGACAGGAGTCTACGAGCAGTACTTC.

This clonotype has more than one count but fewer than ten. The V gene is TRBV28, the J gene TRBJ2-3; unclear D gene. This CDR3 has 16 residues. The V gene's germline CDR1 is MDHEN and CDR2 SYDVKM. With 4 bases removed from V and 0 bases from J, the gap between germline ends came to 14 bases. The CDR3, as DNA: TGTGCCAGCAGTTGGCGGAAGGGCAGCAGCACAGATACGCAGTATTTT. The encoded protein is CASSWRKGSSTDTQYF.

In its sample, this clonotype was seen a few times. The chain joins TRBV7-8 to TRBJ1-5, with D possibly TRBD1 on 6 matching bases. CDR3 size: 16 residues. Germline V gene lookup returns CDR1 SGHVS and CDR2 FQNEAQ. Trimming shortened V by 2 bases and J by 5 bases, and 16 bases separated the two germline ends. CDR3 in amino acids: CASSLSHGQLYQPQHF. The CDR3 DNA reads as TGTGCCAGCAGCTTATCGCATGGACAGCTGTATCAGCCCCAGCATTTT.

The gene calls are TRBV7-6 and TRBJ2-5; D is unresolved. The CDR3 runs 14 residues. V was pared by 4 bases and J by 3 bases, with 12 bases between. Germline V gene lookup returns CDR1 SGHVS and CDR2 FNYEAQ. The CDR3 DNA is TGTGCCAGCAGCTCAGCCTATGAAAAAGAGACCCAGTACTTC. It is translated as CASSSAYEKETQYF.

This clonotype was detected only a few times. The chain employs TRBV29-1 and TRBJ2-7; D perhaps matches TRBD1 (5 bases). This CDR3 contains 14 residues. Trimming removed 6 bases at V and 2 bases at J, with 17 bases between. In germline, CDR1 is SQVTM, CDR2 ANQGSEA. This CDR3 reads CSVDIDRNPYEQYF. CDR3 nucleotide sequence: TGCAGCGTCGACATCGACAGAAATCCCTACGAGCAGTACTTC.

This clonotype was seen a few times. The chain employs TRBV11-2 and TRBJ2-5, with a weak D call TRBD2 (6 bases). V lost 0 bases and J lost 4, with 12 bases in between. Germline loops: CDR1 SGHAT, CDR2 FQNNGV. The CDR3 has 15 residues. The CDR3 region is CASSLDRDWGETQYF. In nucleotides, the CDR3 is TGTGCCAGCAGCTTAGACCGGGACTGGGGAGAGACCCAGTACTTC. The full variable domain, with the rest looked up from reference TRBV11-2 and TRBJ2-5, is EAGVAQSPRYKIIEKRQSVAFWCNPISGHATLYWYQQILGQGPKLLIQFQNNGVVDDSQLPKDRFSAERLKGVDSTLKIQPAKLEDSAVYLCASSLDRDWGETQYFGPGTRLLVL.

A few counts support this clonotype. CDR3 DNA: TGCGCCAGCAGCATTTTCGGAACGATGCCACCCCTCCACTTT. Residues: CASSIFGTMPPLHF. The rearrangement uses TRBV5-1 and TRBJ1-6, with D unresolved. The CDR3 has 14 residues. CDR1 is SGHRS, CDR2 YFSETQ, per germline. Trimming took off 4 bases at V and 11 bases at J, with 16 bases between the two ends. Complete variable domain (other parts from reference TRBV5-1 and TRBJ1-6): KAGVTQTPRYLIKTRGQQVTLSCSPISGHRSVSWYQQTPGQGLQFLFEYFSETQRNKGNFPGRFSGRQFSNSRSEMNVSTLELGDSALYLCASSIFGTMPPLHFGNGTRLTVT.

A single count supports this clonotype. This sequence joins TRBV5-1 and TRBJ2-2; D remains ambiguous. Deletions cut 5 bases from V and 0 bases from J, with 14 bases between. Per germline, CDR1 SGHRS and CDR2 YFSETQ. This CDR3 contains 16 residues. The CDR3 DNA sequence: TGCGCCAGCAGTCTGAGGAACACCGCGAACACCGGGGAGCTGTTTTTT. Its translation is CASSLRNTANTGELFF.

This sequence joins TRBV7-9 and TRBJ1-2; 9 bases are shared with TRBD1. V shed 5 bases and J 7 bases; nucleotides not matched to a gene: 5. Germline CDR1 reads SEHNR; CDR2 reads FQNEAQ (reference sequence). The CDR3 has 13 residues. The CDR3 protein is CASSTGGAGGYTF. DNA for the CDR3: TGTGCCAGCAGCACAGGGGGCGCAGGTGGCTACACCTTC.

The chain is built from TRBV6-5 and TRBJ2-2; D gene ambiguous. Germline CDR1 MNHEY, CDR2 SVGAGI. This CDR3 region has 15 residues. The germline V and J ends were trimmed by 2 bases and 0 bases, with 7 bases remaining between them. In DNA, the CDR3 is TGTGCCAGCAGTTACAGGCAGACGAACACCGGGGAGCTGTTTTTT. Its protein product is CASSYRQTNTGELFF.